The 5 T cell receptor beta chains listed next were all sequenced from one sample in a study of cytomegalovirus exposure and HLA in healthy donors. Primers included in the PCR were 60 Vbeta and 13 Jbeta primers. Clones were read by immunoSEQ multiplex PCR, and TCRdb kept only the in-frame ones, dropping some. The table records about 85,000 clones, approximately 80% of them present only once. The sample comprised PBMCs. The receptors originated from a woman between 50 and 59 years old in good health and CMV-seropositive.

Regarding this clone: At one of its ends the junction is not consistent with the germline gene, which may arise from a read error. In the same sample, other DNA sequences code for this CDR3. CDR3 nucleotide sequence: TGTACCGCGGGACGGCGTGGCACTGAAGCTTTCTTT. Amino acid sequence: CTAGRRGTEAFF. The rearrangement links TRBV29-1 to TRBJ1-1, with D maybe TRBD1 (5 bases). The CDR3 is 12 residues long. The germline V gene encodes CDR1 SQVTM and CDR2 ANQGSEA.

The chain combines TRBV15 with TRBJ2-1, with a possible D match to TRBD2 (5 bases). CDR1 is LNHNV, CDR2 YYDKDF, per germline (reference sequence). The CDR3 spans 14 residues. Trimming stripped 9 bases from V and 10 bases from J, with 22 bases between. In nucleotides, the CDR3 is TGTGCCACAGGCGTGGTTAGGGCGGGTTGGGAGCAGTTCTTC. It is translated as CATGVVRAGWEQFF.

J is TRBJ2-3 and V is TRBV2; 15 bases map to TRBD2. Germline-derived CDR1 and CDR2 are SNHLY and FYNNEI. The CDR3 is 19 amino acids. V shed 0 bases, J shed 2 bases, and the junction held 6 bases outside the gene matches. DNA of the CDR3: TGTGCCAGCAGTGAAGCGTCGGGACTAGCGGGGGGCCACACAGATACGCAGTATTTT. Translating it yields CASSEASGLAGGHTDTQYF.

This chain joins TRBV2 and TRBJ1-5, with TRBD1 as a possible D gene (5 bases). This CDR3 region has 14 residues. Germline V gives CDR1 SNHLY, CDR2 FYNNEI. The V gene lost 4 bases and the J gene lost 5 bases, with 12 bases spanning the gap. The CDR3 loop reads CASSGAGGYQPQHF. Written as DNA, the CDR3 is TGTGCCAGCAGTGGCGCCGGGGGGTATCAGCCCCAGCATTTT.

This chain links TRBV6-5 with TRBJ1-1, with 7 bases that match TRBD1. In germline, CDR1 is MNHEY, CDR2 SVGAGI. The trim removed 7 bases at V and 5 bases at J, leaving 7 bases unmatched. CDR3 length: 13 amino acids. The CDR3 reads CASTQGVSTEAFF. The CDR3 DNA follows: TGTGCCAGCACCCAGGGGGTGTCGACTGAAGCTTTCTTT.